The 18 T cell receptor beta chains presented below share a single source sample, sequenced in a study of vaccination and CD4 T cells after COVID-19. Cultured CD4+ T cell DNA was sequenced using the Oncomine TCR Beta short-read assay. TCRdb independently ran MiXCR on the PCR reads; one entry per CDR3 protein. The table has 7,500 to 8,500 distinct CDR3 sequences, about 20% seen once. These TCRs are of unknown antigen specificity. The treatment denotes: approximately 11-day PBMC culture with coronavirus spike peptide pools or control peptides (ViraFEST assay). This specimen consisted of CD4+ T cells from blood, cultured in vitro, obtained after SARS-CoV-2 vaccination. The receptors stem from a human donor who had recovered from COVID-19.

This clonotype appeared a few times. In nucleotides, the CDR3 is TGCAGTGCTAGAGGGTCAGGATACGACTATAATTCACCCCTCCACTTT. It translates to CSARGSGYDYNSPLHF. The chain recombines TRBV20-1 with TRBJ1-6; D unresolved. V lost 1 base, J lost 3 bases, and 13 bases lay in between. Germline CDR1 reads DFQATT; CDR2 reads SNEGSKA (reference sequence). The CDR3 contains 16 residues.

This chain connects TRBV4-1 to TRBJ2-3; D gene ambiguous. V lost 1 base and J lost 4, with 9 bases in between. This CDR3 has 14 amino acids. Germline CDR1 MGHRA, CDR2 YSYEKL. CDR3 sequence reads: CASSQAYNPDTQYF. The CDR3 DNA reads TGCGCCAGCAGCCAAGCTTACAACCCAGATACGCAGTATTTT.

The chain joins TRBV6-5 to TRBJ2-1; 9 bases are shared with TRBD2. This CDR3 is built from 15 residues. Per the germline V gene, CDR1 is MNHEY and CDR2 is SVGAGI. J gave up 9 bases and V 2 bases, and 8 bases lay outside the gene matches. CDR3 region: CASSYPSAGGGEQFF. The CDR3 DNA follows: TGTGCCAGCAGTTACCCCTCGGCGGGGGGGGGTGAGCAGTTCTTC.

The rearrangement joins TRBV2 to TRBJ2-5; 15 bases fit TRBD2. Germline V CDR1 and CDR2: SNHLY, FYNNEI. This CDR3 spans 17 amino acids. Unmatched junction bases numbered 12, after V lost 7 bases and J lost 6 bases. CDR3 residues: CASTKGLAGGLAKTQYF. In DNA form, the CDR3 reads TGTGCCAGCACCAAGGGACTAGCGGGGGGCCTTGCTAAGACCCAGTACTTC.

This clonotype is labeled medium-sized. The V gene is TRBV7-2, the J gene TRBJ2-1; TRBD2 agrees at 10 bases. After removal of 5 bases from V and 6 bases from J, the junction contained 7 bases not matched to a gene. Germline CDR1 and CDR2: SGHTA and FQGNSA. The CDR3 contains 15 residues. This CDR3 reads CASSPEGLALNEQFF. CDR3 DNA: TGTGCCAGCAGCCCCGAGGGACTAGCGCTCAATGAGCAGTTCTTC.

Worth noting for this clonotype: A much larger clone is a single base away; this may be a read error. The chain carries TRBV6-2 or TRBV6-3 and TRBJ2-7; D is possibly TRBD1 (6 bases). Germline V gene lookup returns CDR1 MNHEY and CDR2 SVGEGT. V dropped 7 bases and J dropped 5 bases, with 24 bases sitting between them. CDR3 length: 16 amino acids. The CDR3, as DNA: TGTGCCAGCACAAAAAGATTCCAGCCAGGGGTTCACGAGCAGTACTTC. Its translation: CASTKRFQPGVHEQYF.

As regards this clonotype: A read error may be the cause here, since a much bigger clone is one base away. The chain couples TRBV7-2 to TRBJ2-7; D unclear. Germline CDR1 SGHTA, CDR2 FQGNSA. The CDR3 runs to 15 residues. Written as DNA, the CDR3 is TGTGCCAGCAGCTTAGAGGGCTGGCCTTCCTACGAGCAGCACTTC. Translating it yields CASSLEGWPSYEQHF.

The chain uses TRBV10-3 and TRBJ1-2; 9 bases fit TRBD1. CDR3 length: 16 amino acids. Germline V gene sequence: CDR1 ENHRY, CDR2 SYGVKD. Trimming removed 4 bases from V and 4 bases from J; junction bases left unmatched: 10. The chain's CDR3 is CAISGGQGGAGYGYTF. Written as DNA, the CDR3 is TGTGCCATCAGTGGGGGACAGGGTGGCGCCGGCTATGGCTACACCTTC.

By sample fraction, this clonotype is medium-sized. This chain uses TRBV10-1 with TRBJ2-7; 8 bases fit TRBD2. J lost 0 bases, V lost 4 bases, and 5 bases had no gene match. CDR3 size: 15 residues. Per germline, CDR1 WNHNN and CDR2 SYGVQD (reference sequence). The CDR3 DNA follows: TGCGCCAGCAGTGCGGGACTAGGTCCCTCCTACGAGCAGTACTTC. Translating it yields CASSAGLGPSYEQYF.

About this clonotype: Germline is not matched at one junction end, which may reflect a read error. The V gene is TRBV6-1, the J gene TRBJ1-1; 7 nucleotides match TRBD1. The CDR3 has 15 residues. The germline V gene encodes CDR1 MNHNS and CDR2 SASEGT. The CDR3, as DNA: TGTGCCGGCAGTCAAGGGGGCAGGGGGTGGACTGAAGCTTTCTTT. Amino acids: CAGSQGGRGWTEAFF.

By share, this clonotype ranks as large (0.1 to 1%). The chain recombines TRBV20-1 with TRBJ1-1, with D perhaps matching TRBD1 (6 bases). CDR3 length: 15 residues. V was clipped by 0 bases and J by 1 base, with 12 bases between them. Germline CDR1 and CDR2: DFQATT and SNEGSKA (reference sequence). The CDR3 DNA sequence: TGCAGTGCTAGAGACGCTAGGGGGGGGAACACTGAAGCTTTCTTT. Protein: CSARDARGGNTEAFF.

This clonotype was seen just once. The rearrangement uses TRBV4-3 and TRBJ2-4, with a possible D match to TRBD2 (6 bases). The CDR3 is 18 residues long. Germline V lookup: CDR1 LGHNA, CDR2 YSLEER. Trimming cost V 0 bases and J 3 bases, with 18 bases left between them. The CDR3 region is CASSQDTETRSLKNIQYF. CDR3 DNA: TGCGCCAGCAGCCAAGACACGGAGACTAGGTCCCTCAAAAACATTCAGTACTTC.

The chain couples TRBV6-2 or TRBV6-3 to TRBJ2-1; D not certain. This CDR3 comprises 15 residues. Germline V gives CDR1 MNHEY, CDR2 SVGEGT. V dropped 6 bases and J dropped 2 bases, with 14 bases sitting between them. The chain's CDR3 is CASSDTEAPYNEQFF. The CDR3 DNA sequence: TGTGCCAGCAGCGACACAGAGGCCCCCTACAATGAGCAGTTCTTC.

The sample holds one count of this clonotype. This chain joins TRBV6-2 or TRBV6-3 and TRBJ1-5; 8 bases fit TRBD1. Germline trimming cut 4 bases from V and 3 bases from J; bases unmatched to any gene: 2. The CDR3 spans 14 residues. Germline loops: CDR1 MNHEY, CDR2 SVGEGT. The CDR3 nucleotides read TGTGCCAGCAGTTCCAGGGGGCCCAATCAGCCCCAGCATTTT. Translation gives CASSSRGPNQPQHF.

The chain combines TRBV20-1 with TRBJ2-1, with 12 nucleotides matching TRBD2. Germline trimming cut 2 bases from V and 3 bases from J; bases unmatched to any gene: 14. Germline-derived CDR1 and CDR2 are DFQATT and SNEGSKA (reference sequence). The CDR3 extends over 19 amino acids. As DNA, the CDR3 is TGCAGTGCTAGATGGGTGAGGACTAGCGGGATTTCAAACTACAATGAGCAGTTCTTC. This codes for CSARWVRTSGISNYNEQFF.

The V call is TRBV20-1, the J call TRBJ2-1; the match to TRBD1 covers 11 bases. The CDR3 runs to 14 residues. Germline V gene data show CDR1 as DFQATT and CDR2 as SNEGSKA (reference sequence). V trimming: 5 bases; J trimming: 6 bases; junction bases outside the gene matches: 6. CDR3 bases: TGCAGTGCTGATGGGACAGGGGGTTTCAATGAGCAGTTCTTC. Residues: CSADGTGGFNEQFF.

This clonotype has only a few counts. The gene calls are TRBV18 and TRBJ1-5; D remains unclear. This CDR3 contains 13 residues. V lost 1 base, J lost 4 bases, and 5 bases lay in between. The germline CDR1 and CDR2 sequences are KGHSH and LQKENI. CDR3 bases: TGTGCCAGCTCACCACAATGGAATCAGCCCCAGCATTTT. Translating it yields CASSPQWNQPQHF.

The genes are TRBV6-2 or TRBV6-3 and TRBJ2-1; 7 positions agree with TRBD1. V shed 6 bases, J shed 6 bases, and the junction held 8 bases outside the gene matches. The CDR3 contains 14 residues. Germline V gene sequence: CDR1 MNHEY, CDR2 SVGEGT. The CDR3 sequence: CASSTDRACNEQFF. Written as DNA, the CDR3 is TGTGCCAGCAGCACAGACAGGGCCTGCAATGAGCAGTTCTTC.